This T cell receptor beta chain was recorded in a study of PD-L1 blockade in urothelial cancer. For the study at large: Beginning in the mid-2010s, patients received atezolizumab, given as 1,200 mg intravenously every 3 weeks. Patients' histories included 0 to 3 prior chemotherapy regimens. Blood analysis was done at 3 weeks (second dose) and 6 weeks after treatment began.

This clone counts as medium-sized. The authors spiked synthetic TCR analog templates into each PCR. Here immunoSEQ multiplex PCR was the method, and the copy in TCRdb shows in-frame clones only, minus some. The data hold some 87,000 clones, with roughly 84% observed a single time. Looked up from germline, CDR1 is LNHNV and CDR2 is YYDKDF (reference sequence). With 1 base removed from V and 10 bases from J, the gap between germline ends came to 11 bases. The CDR3 contains 13 residues. Regarding time point: pretreatment peripheral blood. The origin of this receptor is a man aged 55 to 69 with urothelial cancer. V and J are TRBV15 and TRBJ2-1, with TRBD2 as a possible D gene (5 bases). The sample in question was PBMCs, obtained around atezolizumab (anti-PD-L1) treatment. CDR3 region: CATSRVGGEEQFF. The CDR3 DNA reads as TGTGCCACCAGCAGAGTAGGAGGAGAAGAGCAGTTCTTC.